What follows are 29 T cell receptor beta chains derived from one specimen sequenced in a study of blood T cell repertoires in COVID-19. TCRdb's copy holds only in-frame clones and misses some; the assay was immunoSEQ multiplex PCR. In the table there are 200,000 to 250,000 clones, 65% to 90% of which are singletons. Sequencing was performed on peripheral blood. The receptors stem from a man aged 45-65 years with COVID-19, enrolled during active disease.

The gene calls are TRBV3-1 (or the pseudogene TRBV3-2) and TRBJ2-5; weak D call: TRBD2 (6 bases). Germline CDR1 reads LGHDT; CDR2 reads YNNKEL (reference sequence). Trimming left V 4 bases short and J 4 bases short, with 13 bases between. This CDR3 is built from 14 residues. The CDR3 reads CASSRGVVGETQYF. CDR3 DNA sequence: TGTGCCAGCAGCCGGGGGGTGGTAGGAGAGACCCAGTACTTC.

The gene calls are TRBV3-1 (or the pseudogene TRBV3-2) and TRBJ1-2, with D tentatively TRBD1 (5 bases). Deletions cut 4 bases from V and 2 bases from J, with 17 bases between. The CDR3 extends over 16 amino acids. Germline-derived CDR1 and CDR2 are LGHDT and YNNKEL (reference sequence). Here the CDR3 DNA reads TGTGCCAGCAGCCCGGGCCGGGGGAGAGGGAACTATGGCTACACCTTC. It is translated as CASSPGRGRGNYGYTF.

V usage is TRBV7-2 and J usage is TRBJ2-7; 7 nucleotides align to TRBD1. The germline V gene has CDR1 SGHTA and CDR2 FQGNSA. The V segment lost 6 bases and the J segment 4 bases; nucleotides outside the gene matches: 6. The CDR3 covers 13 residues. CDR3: CASSRTGQYEQYF. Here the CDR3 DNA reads TGTGCCAGCAGTAGGACAGGCCAATACGAGCAGTACTTC.

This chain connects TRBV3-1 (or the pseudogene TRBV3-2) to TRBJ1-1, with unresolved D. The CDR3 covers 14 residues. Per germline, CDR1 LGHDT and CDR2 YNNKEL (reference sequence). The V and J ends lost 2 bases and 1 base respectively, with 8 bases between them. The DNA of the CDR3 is TGTGCCAGCAGCCAATTTCGGGAGAACACTGAAGCTTTCTTT. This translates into CASSQFRENTEAFF.

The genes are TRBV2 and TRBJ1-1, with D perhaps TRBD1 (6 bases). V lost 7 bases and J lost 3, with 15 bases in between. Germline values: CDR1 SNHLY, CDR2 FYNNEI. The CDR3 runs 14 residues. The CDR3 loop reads CASTTVGAHTEAFF. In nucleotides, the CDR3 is TGTGCCAGCACCACAGTGGGGGCCCACACTGAAGCTTTCTTT.

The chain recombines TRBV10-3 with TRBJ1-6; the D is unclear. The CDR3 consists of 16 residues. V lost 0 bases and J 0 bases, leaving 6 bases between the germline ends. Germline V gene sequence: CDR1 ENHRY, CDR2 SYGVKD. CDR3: CAISESGSSYNSPLHF. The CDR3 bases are TGTGCCATCAGTGAGTCTGGGAGCTCCTATAATTCACCCCTCCACTTT.

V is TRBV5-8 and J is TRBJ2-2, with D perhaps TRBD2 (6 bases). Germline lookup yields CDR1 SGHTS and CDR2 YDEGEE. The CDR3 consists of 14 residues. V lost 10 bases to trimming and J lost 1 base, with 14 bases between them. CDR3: CASGGGKNTGELFF. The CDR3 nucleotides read TGTGCCTCTGGGGGAGGCAAGAACACCGGGGAGCTGTTTTTT.

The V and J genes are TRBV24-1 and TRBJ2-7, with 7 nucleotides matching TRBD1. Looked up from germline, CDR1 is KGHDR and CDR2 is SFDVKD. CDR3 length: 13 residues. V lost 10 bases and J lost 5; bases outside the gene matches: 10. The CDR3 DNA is TGTGCCACTCAGACAGGGATATGCCACGAGCAGTACTTC. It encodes CATQTGICHEQYF.

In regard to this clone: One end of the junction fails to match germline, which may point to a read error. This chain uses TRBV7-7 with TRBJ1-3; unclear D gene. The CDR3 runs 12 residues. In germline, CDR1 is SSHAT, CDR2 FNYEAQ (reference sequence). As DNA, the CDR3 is TGTGCTAGCAGCGAAACAGGAAACACCATATATTTT. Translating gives CASSETGNTIYF.

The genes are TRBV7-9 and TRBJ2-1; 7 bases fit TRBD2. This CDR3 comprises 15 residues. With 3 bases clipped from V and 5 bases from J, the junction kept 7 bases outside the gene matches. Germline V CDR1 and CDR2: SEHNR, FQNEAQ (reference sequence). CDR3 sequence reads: CASSFTGLGNNEQFF. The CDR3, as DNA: TGTGCCAGCAGCTTTACTGGACTAGGCAACAATGAGCAGTTCTTC.

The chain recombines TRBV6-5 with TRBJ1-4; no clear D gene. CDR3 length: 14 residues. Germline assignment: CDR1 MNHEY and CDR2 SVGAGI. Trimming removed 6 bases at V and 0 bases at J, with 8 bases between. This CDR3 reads CASREAATNEKLFF. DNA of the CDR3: TGTGCCAGCAGAGAGGCCGCAACTAATGAAAAACTGTTTTTT.

CDR3 nucleotide sequence: TGTGCCAGCAGCCCCACAGGGGTAGGGCGCAATCAGCCCCAGCATTTT. Translation gives CASSPTGVGRNQPQHF. This chain connects TRBV27 to TRBJ1-5, with 7 bases lining up with TRBD1. Germline assignment: CDR1 MNHEY and CDR2 SMNVEV (reference sequence). The CDR3 consists of 16 residues. The V gene end was trimmed by 6 bases and the J gene end by 2 bases; junction bases not matched to a gene: 10.

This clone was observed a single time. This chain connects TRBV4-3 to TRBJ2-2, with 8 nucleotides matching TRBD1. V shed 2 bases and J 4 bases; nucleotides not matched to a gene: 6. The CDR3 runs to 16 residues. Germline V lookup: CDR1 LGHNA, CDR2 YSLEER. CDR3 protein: CASSQLTGGGTGELFF. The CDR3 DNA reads TGCGCCAGCAGCCAACTCACAGGGGGTGGCACCGGGGAGCTGTTTTTT.

The CDR3 DNA follows: TGTGCCAGCAGTTACCATGGACAGGGGGCTAATGAAAAACTGTTTTTT. Translation gives CASSYHGQGANEKLFF. V is TRBV6-6 and J is TRBJ1-4; 10 positions match TRBD1. Germline V gene lookup returns CDR1 MNHNY and CDR2 SVGAGI (reference sequence). This CDR3 is built from 16 residues. The V gene end was trimmed by 2 bases and the J gene end by 3 bases; junction bases not matched to a gene: 3.

The chain's CDR3 is CASRESSGANVLTF. CDR3 DNA sequence: TGTGCCAGCAGAGAGAGCTCTGGGGCCAACGTCCTGACTTTC. V gene TRBV2 combines with J gene TRBJ2-6; D gene unclear. Germline V gene lookup returns CDR1 SNHLY and CDR2 FYNNEI. CDR3 length: 14 residues. Trimming left V 6 bases short and J 0 bases short, with 6 bases between.

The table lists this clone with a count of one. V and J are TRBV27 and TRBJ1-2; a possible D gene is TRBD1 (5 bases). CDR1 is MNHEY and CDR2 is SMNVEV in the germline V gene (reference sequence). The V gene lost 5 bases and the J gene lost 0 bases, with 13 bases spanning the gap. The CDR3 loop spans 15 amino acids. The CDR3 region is CASSGMMGPNYGYTF. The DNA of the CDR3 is TGTGCCAGCAGTGGTATGATGGGGCCTAACTATGGCTACACCTTC.

CDR3 sequence (DNA): TGTGCCAGCAGTGAAGCTAGCGGGAGGATTGGCACCGGGGAGCTGTTTTTT. This sequence encodes CASSEASGRIGTGELFF. The chain joins TRBV25-1 to TRBJ2-2; 11 bases match TRBD2. Unmatched junction bases numbered 6, after V lost 2 bases and J lost 4 bases. Germline values: CDR1 MGHDK, CDR2 SYGVNS. The CDR3 runs 17 residues. The whole variable domain, filled in from reference TRBV25-1 and TRBJ2-2, reads EADIYQTPRYLVIGTGKKITLECSQTMGHDKMYWYQQDPGMELHLIHYSYGVNSTEKGDLSSESTVSRIRTEHFPLTLESARPSHTSQYLCASSEASGRIGTGELFFGEGSRLTVL.

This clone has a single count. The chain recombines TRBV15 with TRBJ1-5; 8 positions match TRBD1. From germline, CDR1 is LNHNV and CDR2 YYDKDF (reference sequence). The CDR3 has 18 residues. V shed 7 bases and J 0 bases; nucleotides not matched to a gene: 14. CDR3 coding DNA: TGTGCCACCACCCATGACAGGGGTTCCCTTTATAGCAATCAGCCCCAGCATTTT. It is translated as CATTHDRGSLYSNQPQHF.

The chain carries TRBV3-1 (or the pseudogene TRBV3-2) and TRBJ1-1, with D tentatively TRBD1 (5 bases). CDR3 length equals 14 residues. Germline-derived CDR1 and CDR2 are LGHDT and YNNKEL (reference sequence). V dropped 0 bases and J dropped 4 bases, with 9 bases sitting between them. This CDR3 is CASSQDVQGTEAFF. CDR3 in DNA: TGTGCCAGCAGCCAAGATGTCCAGGGCACTGAAGCTTTCTTT.

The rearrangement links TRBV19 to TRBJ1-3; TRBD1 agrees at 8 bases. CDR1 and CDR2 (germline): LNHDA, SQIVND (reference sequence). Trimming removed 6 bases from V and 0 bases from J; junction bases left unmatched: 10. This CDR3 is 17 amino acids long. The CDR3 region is CASREPGQASSGNTIYF. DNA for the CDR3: TGTGCCAGTAGAGAACCGGGACAGGCCTCCTCTGGAAACACCATATATTTT.

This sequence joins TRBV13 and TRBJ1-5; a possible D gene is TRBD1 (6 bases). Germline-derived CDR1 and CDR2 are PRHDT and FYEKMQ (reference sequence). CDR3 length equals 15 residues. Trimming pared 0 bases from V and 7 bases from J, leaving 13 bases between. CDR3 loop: CASSLGYRQGQPQHF. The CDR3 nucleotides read TGTGCCAGCAGCTTAGGCTATAGGCAGGGGCAGCCCCAGCATTTT.

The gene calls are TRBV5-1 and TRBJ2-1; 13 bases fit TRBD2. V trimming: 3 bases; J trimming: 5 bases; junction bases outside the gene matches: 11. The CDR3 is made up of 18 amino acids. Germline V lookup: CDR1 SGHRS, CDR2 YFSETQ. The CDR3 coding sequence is TGCGCCAGCAGCTCGAACCGGCTAACTAGCGGGAGGGACAATGAGCAGTTCTTC. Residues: CASSSNRLTSGRDNEQFF.

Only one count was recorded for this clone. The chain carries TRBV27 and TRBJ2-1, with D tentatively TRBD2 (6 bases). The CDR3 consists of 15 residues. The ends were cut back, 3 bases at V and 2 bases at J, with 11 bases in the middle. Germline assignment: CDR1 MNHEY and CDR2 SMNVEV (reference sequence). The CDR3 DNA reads TGTGCCAGCAGTTTCCGGGACTTCCCCTACAATGAGCAGTTCTTC. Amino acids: CASSFRDFPYNEQFF.

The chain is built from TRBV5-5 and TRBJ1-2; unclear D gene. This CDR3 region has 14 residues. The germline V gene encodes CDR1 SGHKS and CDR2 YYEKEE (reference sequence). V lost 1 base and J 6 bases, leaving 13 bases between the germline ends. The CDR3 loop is CASSLWQAAHGYTF. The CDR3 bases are TGTGCCAGCAGCTTGTGGCAGGCCGCCCATGGCTACACCTTC.

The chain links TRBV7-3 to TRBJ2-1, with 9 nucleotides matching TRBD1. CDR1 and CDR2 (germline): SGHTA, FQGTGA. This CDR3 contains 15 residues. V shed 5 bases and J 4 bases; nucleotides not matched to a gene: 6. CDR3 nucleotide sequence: TGTGCCAGCAGCCTCGACAGGGGGAGGTACAATGAGCAGTTCTTC. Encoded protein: CASSLDRGRYNEQFF.

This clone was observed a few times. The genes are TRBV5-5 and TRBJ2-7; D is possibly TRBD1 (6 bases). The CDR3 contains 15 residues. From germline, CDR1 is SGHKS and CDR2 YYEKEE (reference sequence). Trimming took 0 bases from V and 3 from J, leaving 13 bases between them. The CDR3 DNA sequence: TGTGCCAGCAGCTTGGCCTTGGACAGATTCTACGAGCAGTACTTC. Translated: CASSLALDRFYEQYF. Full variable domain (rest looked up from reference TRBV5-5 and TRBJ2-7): DAGVTQSPTHLIKTRGQQVTLRCSPISGHKSVSWYQQVLGQGPQFIFQYYEKEERGRGNFPDRFSARQFPNYSSELNVNALLLGDSALYLCASSLALDRFYEQYFGPGTRLTVT.

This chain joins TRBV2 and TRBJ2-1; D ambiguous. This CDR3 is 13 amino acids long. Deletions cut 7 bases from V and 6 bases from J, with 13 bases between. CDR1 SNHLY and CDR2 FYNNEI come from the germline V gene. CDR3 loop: CASNLESVNEQFF. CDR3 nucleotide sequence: TGTGCCAGCAACCTAGAGTCAGTCAATGAGCAGTTCTTC.

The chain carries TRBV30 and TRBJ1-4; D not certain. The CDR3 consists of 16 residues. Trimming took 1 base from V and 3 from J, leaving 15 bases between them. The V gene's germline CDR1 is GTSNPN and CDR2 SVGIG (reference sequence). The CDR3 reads CAWSGSPPGSNEKLFF. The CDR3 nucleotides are TGTGCCTGGAGTGGGTCCCCCCCGGGATCTAATGAAAAACTGTTTTTT.

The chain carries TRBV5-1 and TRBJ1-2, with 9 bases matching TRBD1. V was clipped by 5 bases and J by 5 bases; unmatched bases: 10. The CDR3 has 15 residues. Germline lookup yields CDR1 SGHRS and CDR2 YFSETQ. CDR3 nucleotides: TGCGCCAGCAGGTCCGGGACAGGGTCGGGTTATGGCTACACCTTC. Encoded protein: CASRSGTGSGYGYTF.